The entry below describes one TCR beta chain. The source of the sample is a study of human T cells and chemical hapten exposure. Time point denoted: patch test 1, 2 weeks after DPC sensitization. The treatment is: therapeutic diphenylcyclopropenone sensitization with weekly scalp DPC. Attachment of unique molecular identifiers to individual cDNA molecules was performed in the library. TCRdb re-called the RACE reads with MiXCR, one entry per CDR3 protein. The sample yields approximately 100,000 distinct CDR3 sequences, approximately 11% seen once. The CDR3 length is 17 residues. The trim removed 5 bases at V and 0 bases at J, leaving 10 bases unmatched. Per the germline V gene, CDR1 is MNHEY and CDR2 is SMNVEV (reference sequence).

The chain links TRBV27 to TRBJ1-5, with 7 bases that match TRBD1. The clonotype originates from a woman in her thirties or forties with alopecia areata. Some clones in this sample may be carry-over from other donors' samples. The sequencing used whole blood, collected in connection with sensitization to the hapten diphenylcyclopropenone (DPC). Here the CDR3 reads CASSPRGQQYSNQPQHF. CDR3 DNA: TGTGCCAGCAGTCCTAGGGGACAGCAATATAGCAATCAGCCCCAGCATTTT.